This is a list of T cell receptor beta chains from one sample in a study of cytomegalovirus exposure and HLA in healthy donors. Using immunoSEQ multiplex PCR, the repertoire was profiled, and TCRdb retains in-frame clones only, with some absent. The repertoire includes some 170,000 clones, around 75% of them detected once, and 2.9% sits in the top ten. The sample comprised PBMCs. These receptors came from a male donor in good health and CMV-seronegative. Both conserved end residues are part of each CDR3. D genes are given only for firm matches. A clone size is listed for some rows: how often the clone was seen (once, few, many), or a class if it is expanded.

clone size: .; V gene: TRBV6-5; J gene: TRBJ2-7; D gene: TRBD2; CDR3 protein: CASSYGLAGGSYEQYF; CDR3 DNA: TGTGCCAGCAGTTACGGTCTAGCGGGAGGATCCTACGAGCAGTACTTC
clone size: .; V gene: TRBV5-1; J gene: TRBJ1-2; D gene: TRBD1; CDR3 protein: CASSLDRGGYTF; CDR3 DNA: TGCGCCAGCAGCTTGGACAGGGGAGGCTACACCTTC
clone size: once; V gene: TRBV6-1; J gene: TRBJ2-7; D gene: .; CDR3 protein: CASSGYRSSYEQYF; CDR3 DNA: TGTGCCAGCAGTGGGTACAGGAGCTCCTACGAGCAGTACTTC
clone size: .; V gene: TRBV4-3; J gene: TRBJ2-3; D gene: TRBD2; CDR3 protein: CASSQGRREDTDTQYF; CDR3 DNA: TGCGCCAGCAGCCAAGGTCGGCGGGAGGACACAGATACGCAGTATTTT
clone size: .; V gene: TRBV7-8; J gene: TRBJ2-1; D gene: TRBD2; CDR3 protein: CASSLRGESGNEQFF; CDR3 DNA: TGTGCCAGCAGCTTACGGGGGGAGTCGGGGAATGAGCAGTTCTTC
clone size: .; V gene: TRBV2; J gene: TRBJ1-5; D gene: .; CDR3 protein: CASSEPYSNQPQHF; CDR3 DNA: TGTGCCAGCAGTGAACCGTATAGCAATCAGCCCCAGCATTTT
clone size: .; V gene: TRBV29-1; J gene: TRBJ2-1; D gene: TRBD2; CDR3 protein: CSVEGREAGNEQFF; CDR3 DNA: TGCAGCGTAGAGGGGCGGGAGGCGGGCAATGAGCAGTTCTTC
clone size: once; V gene: TRBV7-3; J gene: TRBJ2-5; D gene: TRBD2; CDR3 protein: CASSSGTRGGQETQYF; CDR3 DNA: TGTGCCAGCAGCTCCGGGACTAGAGGCGGCCAAGAGACCCAGTACTTC
clone size: once; V gene: TRBV29-1; J gene: TRBJ2-2; D gene: TRBD2; CDR3 protein: CSVVGGGFGELFF; CDR3 DNA: TGCAGCGTTGTCGGGGGAGGGTTCGGGGAGCTGTTTTTT
clone size: .; V gene: TRBV28; J gene: TRBJ1-1; D gene: .; CDR3 protein: CASRRDSTEAFF; CDR3 DNA: TGTGCCAGCAGGCGTGACAGCACTGAAGCTTTCTTT
clone size: .; V gene: TRBV6-1; J gene: TRBJ2-7; D gene: .; CDR3 protein: CASRKQDTYEQYF; CDR3 DNA: TGTGCCAGCAGGAAACAGGATACCTACGAGCAGTACTTC
clone size: .; V gene: TRBV28; J gene: TRBJ2-3; D gene: TRBD2; CDR3 protein: CASSSYGTSGTDTQYF; CDR3 DNA: TGTGCCAGCAGTTCCTATGGGACTAGCGGCACAGATACGCAGTATTTT
clone size: .; V gene: TRBV19; J gene: TRBJ1-2; D gene: TRBD1; CDR3 protein: CASSVDRGRDGYTF; CDR3 DNA: TGTGCCAGTAGCGTTGACAGGGGGCGAGATGGCTACACCTTC
clone size: .; V gene: TRBV6-5; J gene: TRBJ2-7; D gene: TRBD1; CDR3 protein: CASSYSGTGLYEQYF; CDR3 DNA: TGTGCCAGCAGTTACTCCGGGACAGGATTATACGAGCAGTACTTC